This T cell receptor beta chain is from a study of shared clonotypes between healthy human individuals (dated by TCRdb to 2019 to 2021). Background for the entire study: The cohort included three men and two women between 18 and 49 years of age. The study deeply sequenced blood TCR repertoires of five healthy adults to estimate repertoire size and the extent of clonotype sharing between individuals. Libraries were prepared and TCR repertoires were sequenced by different laboratories using diverse techniques, in order to increase sequencing depth and limit assay-specific biases. Per donor, three plates each were used for CD4 naive and CD4 memory, two for CD8 naive, and one for CD8 memory. Each donor's leukapheresis produced roughly between about 0.8 and 8.9 billion PBMCs. Study-wide findings and limitations: Even with the large sequencing depth, rarefaction of the sorted-subset datasets indicated that sequencing was incomplete. Clonotypes shared by all four sorted-subset donors showed higher generation probabilities than non-shared clonotypes. When a few donors were compared, the shared fraction of clonotypes was about 5.2% for naive CD4, more than 3% for naive CD8, more than 2% for memory CD4, and roughly 0.43% for memory CD8. Only blood was sampled, and tissue TCR repertoires likely differ from those in blood. Based on pairwise subsampling, the degree of clonotype sharing among donors was expected to be affected by sequencing depth. The genetic and exposure-history diversity represented was limited by the small number of donors. Naive subsets generally had larger estimated clonotype richness than memory subsets.

Donors were healthy HIV-negative adults with no recently reported acute infections or vaccinations. Every donor was a Caucasian adult residing in Nashville, Tennessee, USA. CD4+ T cells were enriched by magnetic negative selection, after which naive cells were positively selected on CD45RA and the negative fraction was taken as the memory subset. Blood was obtained by leukapheresis, after which PBMCs were separated by Ficoll-Histopaque density gradient centrifugation and cryopreserved in liquid nitrogen vapor phase. Analytical flow cytometry was used to check the purity and quantity of every magnetically sorted T cell population. Each sorted fraction had its genomic DNA isolated and then quantified by UV absorbance on a Nanodrop 2000c. TCR CDR3 regions were amplified from genomic DNA by multiplex PCR using the deep immunoSEQ assay. Extracted genomic DNA from each cell subset was distributed evenly across all wells of several immunoSEQ 96-well plates, and each plate was treated as a replicate. Each replicate PCR for sorted subsets received approximately 200 ng genomic DNA, equal to tens of thousands of T cell genomes. Purified libraries were measured with a Qubit 3.0 fluorometer, size-checked on a Bioanalyzer 2100, and measured again with the KAPA Library Quantification kit. Every immunoSEQ 96-well plate was sequenced on a separate single-read 150-cycle Illumina NextSeq 550 flow cell. On the authors' methods: The immunoSEQ output contained only junctional sequences without quality scores, so filtering could not match that applied to full-length reads. To assign V/J genes and CDR3, sequences were annotated using PyIR, a Python wrapper for IgBLAST v1.9, with IMGT germline references. Reads were removed for weak V/J assignments (E-value above 1e-6), missing CDR3, stop codons, out-of-frame junctions, or ambiguous translated residues. V3J clonotypes were defined as sequences sharing an identical inferred V gene, J gene, and CDR3 amino acid sequence. Percentage overlap between repertoires was computed as shared unique clonotypes divided by the size of the smaller repertoire. Repertoire richness was assessed with RTK rarefaction, the Chao1 estimator, and Recon v2.1 estimates of unobserved clonotypes. Generation probabilities for all TCRbeta clonotypes obtained by the gDNA method from a few donors were computed using OLGA. TCRdb took this table from immuneACCESS and kept in-frame rearrangements with V and J called. Such tables lack part of the clones; where checked against another copy, unresolved V genes explain under half of the gap, and the rest is unexplained. V and J calls and clone size come straight from that table; D and trimming were deduced from the DNA. Here the sample has about 2.4 million clones; roughly 93% occur a single time. Roughly 0.39% of the sample is taken by the ten largest.

Relative to germline, V is 4 bases shorter and J is 4 bases shorter, with 12 bases between their ends. CDR1 and CDR2 were assigned from the germline V gene as SGHRS and YFSETQ. From cysteine to phenylalanine, the CDR3 is 14 amino acids long. The CDR3 DNA has 42 bases and is translated from base 1. Remarks on this clone: This clone's antigen is unknown. It has no much larger one-base neighbor in the sample; base qualities were not kept.

Specimen: naive CD4+ T cells from PBMCs. Sample cell subset or site, as interpreted from the label and publication: CD45RA+ positively selected. The receptor comes from a man younger than 35 in good health. Some clones in this sample may be carry-over from other donors' samples. The chain links TRBV5-1 with TRBJ1-5; the D gene is perhaps TRBD1, on 5 matching bases. The CDR3: CASSVSWGNQPQHF. The DNA is as follows: TGCGCCAGCAGCGTCTCCTGGGGGAATCAGCCCCAGCATTTT.